The 23 T cell receptor beta chains listed next were all sequenced from one sample in a study of radiation and T cells in renal cell carcinoma. Sequencing was performed with immunoSEQ multiplex PCR; in TCRdb, only in-frame clones are kept and a portion is missing. Of fewer than 200,000 clones in the sample, about nine tenths are singletons; the top ten hold around 10%. Time point denoted: blood 4 weeks post-SBRT, at nephrectomy. The sample's treatment: 15 Gy SBRT to primary tumor, nephrectomy 4 weeks later. Source: blood, taken from a patient whose treatment included radiotherapy and nephrectomy. These receptors were collected from a woman between 50 and 59 years old with renal cell carcinoma.

V usage is TRBV9 and J usage is TRBJ2-5, with TRBD1 matching over 7 bases. CDR3 length equals 15 residues. The V and J ends lost 4 bases and 1 base, in that order; junction bases with no gene match: 7. The V gene's germline CDR1 is SGDLS and CDR2 YYNGEE. CDR3 DNA sequence: TGTGCCAGCAGCCCAGAATACAGGGGCCAAGAGACCCAGTACTTC. As protein: CASSPEYRGQETQYF.

The V and J genes are TRBV21-1 and TRBJ1-1; the D call TRBD1 from the table was never checked on the DNA. TRBV21-1 is classified as a pseudogene. The CDR3 loop spans 17 amino acids. The CDR3 DNA reads as TGTGCCAGCAGCAAATATCGGACAGGGGGCAGGTACACTGAAGCTTTCTTT. Its protein is CASSKYRTGGRYTEAFF.

The chain is built from TRBV5-1 and TRBJ2-7, with D possibly TRBD1 on 5 matching bases. The V end lost 2 bases, the J end lost 2 bases, and 11 bases lay between the germline ends. CDR1 and CDR2 (germline): SGHRS, YFSETQ. CDR3 size: 14 residues. The CDR3, as DNA: TGCGCCAGCAGCTTAAGGGGAATTGCCTACGAGCAGTACTTC. It translates to CASSLRGIAYEQYF.

The chain links TRBV15 to TRBJ1-3; D ambiguous. V was cut by 0 bases and J by 9 bases, with 12 bases left in between. Germline values: CDR1 LNHNV, CDR2 YYDKDF (reference sequence). The CDR3 is made up of 14 amino acids. CDR3 sequence reads: CATSRDRAGGTIYF. The CDR3 DNA reads as TGTGCCACCAGCAGAGATCGTGCTGGTGGCACCATATATTTT.

The chain has TRBV15 and TRBJ2-5; TRBD2 matches 9 bases. The CDR3 has 16 residues. The V gene's germline CDR1 is LNHNV and CDR2 YYDKDF (reference sequence). J was trimmed by 1 base and V by 1 base; bases with no gene match: 4. CDR3 amino acids: CATSRVSGGPQETQYF. The DNA for the CDR3 is TGTGCCACCAGCAGAGTGAGCGGGGGGCCCCAAGAGACCCAGTACTTC. Variable domain in full (rest from reference TRBV15 and TRBJ2-5): DAMVIQNPRYQVTQFGKPVTLSCSQTLNHNVMYWYQQKSSQAPKLLFHYYDKDFNNEADTPDNFQSRRPNTSFCFLDIRSPGLGDTAMYLCATSRVSGGPQETQYFGPGTRLLVL.

The V gene is TRBV9, the J gene TRBJ2-5; 8 positions match TRBD1. Germline CDR1 and CDR2: SGDLS and YYNGEE. Unmatched junction bases numbered 8, after V lost 3 bases and J lost 4 bases. The CDR3 sequence is 15 residues long. CDR3 region: CASSADRTGRETQYF. The CDR3 bases are TGTGCCAGCAGCGCCGACCGGACAGGGAGAGAGACCCAGTACTTC.

This CDR3 is CASSQVKNSNYGYTF. The CDR3, as DNA: TGCGCCAGCAGCCAAGTAAAGAACTCTAACTATGGCTACACCTTC. This chain joins TRBV4-3 and TRBJ1-2; D remains ambiguous. Germline values: CDR1 LGHNA, CDR2 YSLEER. This CDR3 is 15 amino acids long. Trimming removed 1 base at V and 0 bases at J, with 9 bases between.

J is TRBJ1-1 and V is TRBV13; D possibly corresponds to TRBD1 (5 bases). The germline CDR1 and CDR2 sequences are PRHDT and FYEKMQ (reference sequence). V lost 5 bases and J 4 bases, leaving 14 bases between the germline ends. CDR3 size: 14 residues. CDR3 loop: CASSTRVVGTEAFF. CDR3 sequence (DNA): TGTGCCAGCAGCACCAGGGTAGTTGGCACTGAAGCTTTCTTT.

The genes are TRBV10-1 and TRBJ2-1; TRBD2 aligns across 14 bases. V trimming: 2 bases; J trimming: 5 bases; junction bases outside the gene matches: 2. Germline V lookup: CDR1 WNHNN, CDR2 SYGVQD (reference sequence). There are 16 residues in the CDR3. The CDR3 protein is CASSERTSGGNNEQFF. Written as DNA, the CDR3 is TGCGCCAGCAGTGAGCGGACTAGCGGGGGGAACAATGAGCAGTTCTTC.

The chain carries TRBV2 and TRBJ2-5; D is possibly TRBD2 (6 bases). Per germline, CDR1 SNHLY and CDR2 FYNNEI. This CDR3 has 14 amino acids. V lost 6 bases, J lost 7 bases, and 18 bases lay in between. CDR3 amino acids: CASRGLAGRGTQYF. Written as DNA, the CDR3 is TGTGCCAGCAGGGGACTTGCCGGTCGGGGGACCCAGTACTTC.

The genes are TRBV19 and TRBJ1-2; D gene uncertain. The CDR3 covers 16 residues. Germline V gene sequence: CDR1 LNHDA, CDR2 SQIVND (reference sequence). V was clipped by 3 bases and J by 0 bases, with 14 bases between them. The CDR3 loop is CASSILADTANYGYTF. In nucleotides, the CDR3 is TGTGCCAGTAGTATTTTGGCAGACACTGCTAACTATGGCTACACCTTC.

The chain uses TRBV6-6 and TRBJ2-3; unclear D gene. This CDR3 has 15 residues. V was cut by 2 bases and J by 2 bases, with 11 bases left in between. Germline assignment: CDR1 MNHNY and CDR2 SVGAGI (reference sequence). In DNA form, the CDR3 reads TGTGCCAGCAGTTACAAAGGGTTAACCACAGATACGCAGTATTTT. Encoded protein: CASSYKGLTTDTQYF.

The V gene is TRBV30, the J gene TRBJ2-3; unclear D gene. The CDR3 covers 14 residues. CDR1 is GTSNPN, CDR2 SVGIG, per germline (reference sequence). The ends were cut back, 5 bases at V and 2 bases at J, with 14 bases in the middle. CDR3 loop: CAWQRSILTDTQYF. The CDR3 DNA sequence: TGTGCCTGGCAACGGAGTATCCTCACAGATACGCAGTATTTT.

This clone was seen only a few times. The V gene is TRBV29-1, the J gene TRBJ1-1; TRBD1 aligns across 7 bases. This CDR3 has 13 residues. With V trimmed by 7 bases and J by 0 bases, 5 bases remained unmatched. Germline CDR1 is SQVTM and CDR2 is ANQGSEA. In DNA form, the CDR3 reads TGCAGCGCTAGGGGACAGATGAACACTGAAGCTTTCTTT. Its translation: CSARGQMNTEAFF.

This chain links TRBV7-9 with TRBJ1-5; D not certain. This CDR3 comprises 12 residues. Germline CDR1 and CDR2: SEHNR and FQNEAQ (reference sequence). The germline V and J ends were trimmed by 3 bases and 4 bases, with 4 bases remaining between them. As DNA, the CDR3 is TGTGCCAGCAGCTTTGGTAATCAGCCCCAGCATTTT. Its translation: CASSFGNQPQHF.

CDR3 amino acids: CASSPPIPVAFF. The CDR3 nucleotides are TGTGCCAGCTCACCACCGATCCCGGTAGCTTTCTTT. The gene calls are TRBV18 and TRBJ1-1; D not certain. From germline, CDR1 is KGHSH and CDR2 LQKENI. V shed 0 bases and J shed 10 bases, with 9 bases lying between them. This CDR3 is built from 12 residues.

The rearrangement uses TRBV6-1 and TRBJ2-2; TRBD1 matches 11 bases. CDR1 is MNHNS and CDR2 is SASEGT in the germline V gene. J was trimmed by 5 bases and V by 9 bases; bases with no gene match: 5. The CDR3 sequence is 14 residues long. The CDR3 region is CARGDRGVTGELFF. The CDR3, as DNA: TGTGCCAGAGGGGACAGGGGGGTAACCGGGGAGCTGTTTTTT.

The chain has TRBV7-8 and TRBJ1-2; no reliable D call. The CDR3 is made up of 12 amino acids. Germline lookup yields CDR1 SGHVS and CDR2 FQNEAQ. Deletions cut 5 bases from V and 1 base from J, with 5 bases between. CDR3 nucleotides: TGTGCCAGCAGCCTCAATAACTATGGCTACACCTTC. Amino acids: CASSLNNYGYTF.

The chain links TRBV7-9 to TRBJ1-1; D gene unclear. Germline lookup yields CDR1 SEHNR and CDR2 FQNEAQ (reference sequence). V was shortened by 1 base and J by 4 bases, with 13 bases between the two germline ends. The CDR3 runs 15 residues. The CDR3 sequence is CASSLGGRRSTEAFF. CDR3 nucleotide sequence: TGTGCCAGCAGCTTAGGAGGGAGACGGAGCACTGAAGCTTTCTTT.

The V and J genes are TRBV6-5 and TRBJ2-3; D is possibly TRBD1 (6 bases). Trimming took 2 bases from V and 0 from J, leaving 12 bases between them. The CDR3 loop spans 16 amino acids. Germline assignment: CDR1 MNHEY and CDR2 SVGAGI. The CDR3 reads CASSYARTASTDTQYF. The CDR3 DNA is TGTGCCAGCAGTTACGCTCGGACAGCTAGCACAGATACGCAGTATTTT.

The CDR3 coding sequence is TGCGCCAGCAGCCAAGACAGGACAGACCCCCAGGACACTGAAGCTTTCTTT. Translated: CASSQDRTDPQDTEAFF. The chain recombines TRBV4-3 with TRBJ1-1, with a weak D call TRBD1 (6 bases). This CDR3 region has 17 residues. V was pared by 0 bases and J by 3 bases, with 17 bases between. The germline CDR1 and CDR2 sequences are LGHNA and YSLEER.

This chain connects TRBV7-8 to TRBJ2-2, with 8 bases matching TRBD1. The CDR3 is 15 residues long. V was clipped by 6 bases and J by 1 base; unmatched bases: 4. CDR1 is SGHVS, CDR2 FQNEAQ, per germline. CDR3 protein: CASRPGTGNTGELFF. DNA of the CDR3: TGTGCCAGCAGACCCGGGACAGGGAACACCGGGGAGCTGTTTTTT.

The CDR3 region is CASSTTGRGETQYF. The CDR3 coding sequence is TGTGCCAGCAGCACAACAGGGAGGGGAGAGACCCAGTACTTC. J is TRBJ2-5 and V is TRBV7-8, with D tentatively TRBD2 (7 bases). V dropped 5 bases and J dropped 4 bases, with 14 bases sitting between them. This CDR3 is built from 14 residues. Germline V CDR1 and CDR2: SGHVS, FQNEAQ.